A single sample gave rise to the 18 T cell receptor beta chains below, sequenced in a study of blood T cells in healthy people across ages. Sample-barcoded 5' priming and a J-beta primer mix drove a second PCR of about 7 to 12 cycles. One entry per CDR3 protein, called by TCRdb with MiXCR from the 5' RACE reads. The sample lists over a million distinct CDR3 sequences; about 40% were seen once. Sequenced material: blood. These receptors were taken from a young woman in good health.

The table lists this clonotype with a few counts. The chain links TRBV7-9 to TRBJ1-6; no reliable D call. V shed 7 bases and J shed 6 bases, with 13 bases lying between them. Germline V gene lookup returns CDR1 SEHNR and CDR2 FQNEAQ (reference sequence). The CDR3 covers 14 residues. The chain's CDR3 is CASTTEKGNSPLHF. The CDR3 nucleotides are TGTGCCAGCACTACAGAGAAGGGTAATTCACCCCTCCACTTT. Together with reference TRBV7-9 and TRBJ1-6, the CDR3 gives the full variable domain: DTGVSQNPRHKITKRGQNVTFRCDPISEHNRLYWYRQTLGQGPEFLTYFQNEAQLEKSRLLSDRFSAERPKGSFSTLEIQRTEQGDSAMYLCASTTEKGNSPLHFGNGTRLTVT.

The chain carries TRBV6-5 and TRBJ1-1; D not certain. CDR3 length equals 14 residues. Trimming removed 7 bases from V and 2 bases from J, with 14 bases in between. Germline loops: CDR1 MNHEY, CDR2 SVGAGI. The DNA for the CDR3 is TGTGCCAGCACCAACATGGCAGGTAACACTGAAGCTTTCTTT. Translated: CASTNMAGNTEAFF.

The rearrangement joins TRBV4-1 to TRBJ2-3; D unresolved. The germline gives CDR1 MGHRA, CDR2 YSYEKL. Trimming stripped 3 bases from V and 0 bases from J, with 16 bases between. The CDR3 runs to 17 residues. The CDR3 DNA follows: TGCGCCAGCAGCCAGGGCAGAGGCCTATCTAGCACAGATACGCAGTATTTT. Protein: CASSQGRGLSSTDTQYF.

CDR3 in DNA: TGTGCCGGCCGGGTCCACGGACAGACATACACTGAAGCTTTCTTT. Translated: CAGRVHGQTYTEAFF. The V and J genes are TRBV6-5 and TRBJ1-1; D may be TRBD1 (6 bases). V was clipped by 11 bases and J by 3 bases, with 22 bases between them. Germline V gene sequence: CDR1 MNHEY, CDR2 SVGAGI. The CDR3 consists of 15 residues.

This clonotype was observed a handful of times. The genes are TRBV9 and TRBJ2-1; D uncertain. The end of the DNA fits TRBJ2-7 better, so the J call may be wrong. CDR1 SGDLS and CDR2 YYNGEE come from the germline V gene. CDR3 length: 15 amino acids. The chain's CDR3 is CASSEASLSYNEQYF. The CDR3 DNA follows: TGTGCCAGCAGCGAGGCTTCTCTCTCCTACAATGAGCAGTACTTC.

The CDR3 protein is CASSQDNPVSSNYGYTF. CDR3 coding DNA: TGTGCCAGCAGCCAAGATAACCCGGTCTCCTCTAACTATGGCTACACCTTC. V gene TRBV4-2 combines with J gene TRBJ1-2; D uncertain. The CDR3 contains 17 residues. V was trimmed by 0 bases and J by 0 bases, leaving 14 bases between them. CDR1 is LGHNA and CDR2 is YNFKEQ in the germline V gene.

About this clonotype itself: Germline and junction disagree at one end, which may indicate a read error. The chain is built from TRBV5-1 and TRBJ1-2; D call uncertain. Germline V gene sequence: CDR1 SGHRS, CDR2 YFSETQ. The CDR3 has 14 amino acids. CDR3 sequence: CASSLDGRNYGYAF. DNA of the CDR3: TGCGCCAGCAGCTTGGACGGGCGTAACTATGGCTACGCCTTC.

This clonotype was counted only a few times. Written as DNA, the CDR3 is TGCGCCAGCAGCCAAGTAGGGACTAGCGTCGCCTACGAGCAGTACTTC. Its translation: CASSQVGTSVAYEQYF. V and J are TRBV4-1 and TRBJ2-7; 10 bases align to TRBD2. The CDR3 has 16 residues. V shed 1 base, J shed 2 bases, and the junction held 5 bases outside the gene matches. Germline CDR1 is MGHRA and CDR2 is YSYEKL.

The gene calls are TRBV6-5 and TRBJ1-2; 9 bases are shared with TRBD1. V trimming: 2 bases; J trimming: 8 bases; junction bases outside the gene matches: 6. The CDR3 loop spans 14 amino acids. Germline V gene sequence: CDR1 MNHEY, CDR2 SVGAGI. The DNA of the CDR3 is TGTGCCAGCAGTTACGCGGTGACAGGGGGAGGCTACACCTTC. Its translation: CASSYAVTGGGYTF.

The CDR3 DNA is TGTGCCAGCAGCGGCCCACTGGGGGCGGTGGGCACTGAAGCTTTCTTT. It specifies CASSGPLGAVGTEAFF. The chain carries TRBV9 and TRBJ1-1; D might be TRBD1 (6 bases). Trimming cost V 3 bases and J 4 bases, with 19 bases left between them. The CDR3 consists of 16 residues. Germline-derived CDR1 and CDR2 are SGDLS and YYNGEE.

To note about this clonotype: A read error may produce the germline difference seen at one junction end. The chain couples TRBV5-1 to TRBJ2-1, with a weak D call TRBD1 (6 bases). CDR3 length equals 15 residues. From germline, CDR1 is SGHRS and CDR2 YFSETQ. The CDR3 region is CASSLNGQTYNGQFF. The CDR3 DNA is TGCGCCAGCAGCTTAAACGGACAGACTTACAATGGGCAGTTCTTC.

The chain employs TRBV2 and TRBJ2-2; D ambiguous. V was trimmed by 6 bases and J by 8 bases, leaving 13 bases between them. Germline V gene lookup returns CDR1 SNHLY and CDR2 FYNNEI. The CDR3 has 13 amino acids. DNA for the CDR3: TGTGCCAGCAGCGGTCCCCTAGGAGGGGAGCTGTTTTTT. Translated, it gives CASSGPLGGELFF. The full variable domain, in which reference TRBV2 and TRBJ2-2 provide the parts outside the CDR3, is EPEVTQTPSHQVTQMGQEVILRCVPISNHLYFYWYRQILGQKVEFLVSFYNNEISEKSEIFDDQFSVERPDGSNFTLKIRSTKLEDSAMYFCASSGPLGGELFFGEGSRLTVL.

The J gene is TRBJ1-1, the V gene TRBV28; possible D gene TRBD1, 6 bases. Per the germline V gene, CDR1 is MDHEN and CDR2 is SYDVKM. The CDR3 runs to 16 residues. Trimming took off 4 bases at V and 0 bases at J, with 15 bases between the two ends. CDR3 nucleotides: TGTGCCAGCAGTTCCCCTACTTGGGACATGAACACTGAAGCTTTCTTT. Translating it yields CASSSPTWDMNTEAFF.

This clonotype showed up many times. This chain joins TRBV10-3 and TRBJ1-2, with 8 positions matching TRBD1. This CDR3 comprises 15 residues. With V trimmed by 10 bases and J by 7 bases, 17 bases remained unmatched. The V gene's germline CDR1 is ENHRY and CDR2 SYGVKD. CDR3 region: CATGQGGLNGLGYTF. The CDR3 coding sequence is TGTGCCACCGGACAGGGTGGCTTGAATGGCCTTGGCTACACCTTC.

The chain has TRBV21-1 and TRBJ1-4; the D call in the table, TRBD1, was not verified against the DNA. TRBV21-1 is assigned pseudogene status. CDR3 size: 18 residues. This CDR3 reads CASSKPQTGRATNEKLFF. For the CDR3, the DNA is TGTGCCAGCAGCAAACCCCAGACAGGCAGGGCAACTAATGAAAAACTGTTTTTT.

The chain employs TRBV5-1 and TRBJ1-5; D is uncertain. In germline, CDR1 is SGHRS, CDR2 YFSETQ. The CDR3 extends over 17 amino acids. The ends were cut back, 5 bases at V and 1 base at J, with 19 bases in the middle. DNA for the CDR3: TGCGCCAGCAGATTTAGTAAACCTGACGGAAGCAATCAGCCCCAGCATTTT. Encoded protein: CASRFSKPDGSNQPQHF.

The V and J genes are TRBV27 and TRBJ2-1; 9 bases align to TRBD1. The CDR3 contains 15 residues. J was trimmed by 7 bases and V by 5 bases; bases with no gene match: 9. In germline, CDR1 is MNHEY, CDR2 SMNVEV (reference sequence). The CDR3 nucleotides read TGTGCCAGCAGTAAGCGACAGGGGGGTGTGAATGAGCAGTTCTTC. Protein: CASSKRQGGVNEQFF.

This clonotype was seen a few times. CDR3 DNA: TGTGCCAGCAGTGAGATGGGGAATTATGGCTACACCTTC. Translating it yields CASSEMGNYGYTF. The chain uses TRBV6-1 and TRBJ1-2; no reliable D call. Trimming shortened V by 3 bases and J by 5 bases, and 10 bases separated the two germline ends. Germline CDR1 and CDR2: MNHNS and SASEGT. CDR3 length: 13 amino acids.